The 10 T cell receptor beta chains below were found in one sample sequenced in a study of T cells after somatic rescue of genetic block. Data came from immunoSEQ multiplex PCR; TCRdb stores just in-frame clones and leaves some out. The sample lists tens of thousands of clones; 85% to 95% were seen once. The sample consisted of peripheral blood mononuclear cells (PBMCs). The receptors stem from a middle-aged man.

This rearrangement joins TRBV5-1 to TRBJ1-4; TRBD1 matches at 9 bases. The V gene end was trimmed by 4 bases and the J gene end by 5 bases; junction bases not matched to a gene: 3. The CDR3 runs to 14 residues. Germline CDR1 and CDR2: SGHRS and YFSETQ. CDR3 nucleotide sequence: TGCGCCAGCAGCAAGGGGACAGGGAATGAAAAACTGTTTTTT. It is translated as CASSKGTGNEKLFF.

A few counts support this clone. The J gene is TRBJ2-7, the V gene TRBV7-7; 10 bases line up with TRBD2. Germline assignment: CDR1 SSHAT and CDR2 FNYEAQ (reference sequence). This CDR3 comprises 17 residues. With 1 base clipped from V and 2 bases from J, the junction kept 8 bases outside the gene matches. The CDR3 DNA reads TGTGCCAGCAGCTTAGGTCCGGGACTAGCGAGACCCTACGAGCAGTACTTC. Translation gives CASSLGPGLARPYEQYF.

CDR3 in amino acids: CASSWTLAPGELFF. CDR3 sequence (DNA): TGTGCCAGCAGCTGGACACTTGCACCCGGGGAGCTGTTTTTT. The chain carries TRBV7-2 and TRBJ2-2, with TRBD1 as a possible D gene (5 bases). The CDR3 length is 14 residues. Deletions cut 4 bases from V and 6 bases from J, with 12 bases between. Germline V lookup: CDR1 SGHTA, CDR2 FQGNSA.

The chain has TRBV5-8 and TRBJ2-7; TRBD2 is a possible D gene (6 bases). The germline V gene encodes CDR1 SGHTS and CDR2 YDEGEE. The germline V and J ends were trimmed by 5 bases and 6 bases, with 24 bases remaining between them. The CDR3 loop spans 16 amino acids. This CDR3 is CASRDPREWLFVEQYF. The CDR3 bases are TGTGCCAGCAGAGACCCCCGGGAGTGGCTATTTGTCGAGCAGTACTTC.

As to this clone: Other nucleotide sequences from this sample produce the same CDR3. The V call is TRBV20-1, the J call TRBJ2-1; unclear D gene. V gave up 6 bases and J gave up 6 bases, with 6 bases separating them. CDR1 and CDR2 from the germline V gene are DFQATT and SNEGSKA (reference sequence). The CDR3 consists of 10 residues. The CDR3 DNA is TGCAGTGCCTCCCGCAATGAGCAGTTCTTC. This sequence encodes CSASRNEQFF.

CDR3 loop: CASSFGRDSGRAFF. The CDR3 DNA reads as TGCGCCAGCAGCTTCGGCCGGGACTCAGGTCGAGCTTTCTTT. The chain couples TRBV5-1 to TRBJ1-1, with D tentatively TRBD1 (5 bases). Germline-derived CDR1 and CDR2 are SGHRS and YFSETQ. V dropped 2 bases and J dropped 10 bases, with 18 bases sitting between them. There are 14 residues in the CDR3.

The CDR3 here is CASSVRAMNTEAFF. As DNA, the CDR3 is TGTGCCAGCAGTGTGAGGGCCATGAACACTGAAGCTTTCTTT. The chain employs TRBV2 and TRBJ1-1; D gene uncertain. Trimming removed 4 bases from V and 0 bases from J, with 9 bases in between. The CDR3 contains 14 residues. Germline CDR1 and CDR2: SNHLY and FYNNEI.

The chain couples TRBV7-9 to TRBJ2-1; no definite D call. Trimming shortened V by 5 bases and J by 4 bases, and 6 bases separated the two germline ends. This CDR3 region has 12 residues. Per the germline V gene, CDR1 is SEHNR and CDR2 is FQNEAQ (reference sequence). The CDR3 DNA reads as TGTGCCAGCAGCCCAGCATACAATGAGCAGTTCTTC. Its translation: CASSPAYNEQFF.

This chain links TRBV9 with TRBJ1-1; D is ambiguous. From germline, CDR1 is SGDLS and CDR2 YYNGEE. This CDR3 is 14 amino acids long. V lost 3 bases to trimming and J lost 7 bases, with 16 bases between them. CDR3 nucleotide sequence: TGTGCCAGCAGCGCCGGACGAGGGCGGGTTGAAGCTTTCTTT. Residues: CASSAGRGRVEAFF. Filled out from reference TRBV9 and TRBJ1-1, the complete variable domain reads DSGVTQTPKHLITATGQRVTLRCSPRSGDLSVYWYQQSLDQGLQFLIQYYNGEERAKGNILERFSAQQFPDLHSELNLSSLELGDSALYFCASSAGRGRVEAFFGQGTRLTVV.

The V call is TRBV19, the J call TRBJ2-1; D is perhaps TRBD1 (6 bases). CDR1 and CDR2 (germline): LNHDA, SQIVND (reference sequence). V was cut by 8 bases and J by 2 bases, with 13 bases left in between. The CDR3 loop spans 14 amino acids. The CDR3 loop is CASGRGTTYNEQFF. CDR3 coding DNA: TGTGCCAGTGGGAGAGGGACAACCTACAATGAGCAGTTCTTC.